This paragraph covers one T cell receptor beta chain sequence. This CDR3 is built from 14 residues. CDR1 is SEHNR, CDR2 FQNEAQ, per germline (reference sequence). Trimming shortened V by 5 bases and J by 2 bases, and 10 bases separated the two germline ends. Authors' processing steps: It was from reference gene primer amplification that nucleated cell counts were estimated. Sequencing was performed with immunoSEQ multiplex PCR; in TCRdb, only in-frame clones are kept and a portion is missing. V and J calls and clone size are copied from that table; D and trimming were computed from the DNA. The table lists about half a million clones, approximately 85% of them singletons. This record belongs to a study of blood T cell repertoires in COVID-19.

The sample comprised peripheral blood. The chain has TRBV7-9 and TRBJ1-3; D is ambiguous. The receptor was derived from a human donor in a cohort sampled during active COVID-19. CDR3 residues: CASSQQQTGNTIYF. The CDR3 nucleotides are TGTGCCAGCAGCCAACAGCAAACTGGAAACACCATATATTTT.